A single TCR beta chain is shown here with its context. Antigen: not known. Cultured CD4+ T-cell DNA underwent Oncomine TCR Beta short-read sequencing. TCRdb reanalysed the PCR reads using MiXCR and keeps one entry per CDR3 protein. This table holds 11,000 or so distinct CDR3 sequences, 50% to 60% found once. These data come from a study of vaccination and CD4 T cells after COVID-19. Overall study context: Investigators took post-vaccine samples a median approximately 72 days after dose two, within a range of 14 to 241.

The germline gives CDR1 SEHNR, CDR2 FQNEAQ (reference sequence). The CDR3 has 18 amino acids. Deletions cut 1 base from V and 7 bases from J, with 23 bases between. The treatment denotes: approximately 9-day PBMC culture with coronavirus spike peptide pools or control peptides (ViraFEST assay). Peptide pool stimulation in ViraFEST expanded antigen-specific T cells, whose TCRs were then sequenced. PCR positivity was dated March to December 2020, before US Alpha, Beta and Delta variants. Sequencing was performed on CD4+ T cells from blood, cultured in vitro. The sequence was obtained from a human donor who had recovered from COVID-19. This chain joins TRBV7-9 and TRBJ1-5, with TRBD1 as a possible D gene (5 bases). CDR3 region: CASSLVSGTRAIYQPQHF. Written as DNA, the CDR3 is TGTGCCAGCAGCTTAGTTTCGGGGACCCGGGCAATCTACCAGCCCCAGCATTTT.